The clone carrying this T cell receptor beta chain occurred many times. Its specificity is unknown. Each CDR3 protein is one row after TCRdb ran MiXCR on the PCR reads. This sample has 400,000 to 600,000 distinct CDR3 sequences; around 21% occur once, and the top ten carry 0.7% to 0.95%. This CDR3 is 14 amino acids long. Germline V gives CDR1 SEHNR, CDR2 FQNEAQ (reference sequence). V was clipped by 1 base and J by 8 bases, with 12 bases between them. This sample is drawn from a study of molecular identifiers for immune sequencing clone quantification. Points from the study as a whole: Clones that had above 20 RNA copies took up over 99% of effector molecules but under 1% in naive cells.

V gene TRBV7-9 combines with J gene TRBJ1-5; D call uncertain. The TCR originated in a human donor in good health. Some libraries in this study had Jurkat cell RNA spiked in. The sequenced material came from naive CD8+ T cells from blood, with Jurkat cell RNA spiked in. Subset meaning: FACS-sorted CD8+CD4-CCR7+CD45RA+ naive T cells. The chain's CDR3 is CASSLGWAGEPQHF. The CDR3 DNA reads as TGTGCCAGCAGCTTAGGTTGGGCTGGCGAGCCCCAGCATTTT.